A single sample is the source of the 3 T cell receptor beta chains below, sequenced in a study of spatial heterogeneity in lung cancer. Points from the study as a whole: For expanded intratumoral alpha and beta TCRs, counts tracked tumor mutation counts.

TCRdb called the 5' RACE reads again in MiXCR, with one record for every CDR3 protein. Among around 100,000 distinct CDR3 sequences listed, approximately 4% were seen once. No antigens are known for them. Time point of the sample: sample taken at primary tumor resection. The specimen was lung tumor tissue, collected at surgery. Receptor source: a male donor with early-stage non-small cell lung cancer.

The J gene is TRBJ2-3, the V gene TRBV7-9; TRBD1 is a possible D gene (5 bases). V was pared by 5 bases and J by 4 bases, with 22 bases between. Germline V gene lookup returns CDR1 SEHNR and CDR2 FQNEAQ (reference sequence). The CDR3 extends over 17 amino acids. DNA for the CDR3: TGTGCCAGCAGCCCCGGATTTGACAGACAAAGCGCAGATACGCAGTATTTT. Its protein product is CASSPGFDRQSADTQYF.

This clonotype was counted between two and nine times. This sequence joins TRBV27 and TRBJ2-4; 9 bases line up with TRBD1. With V trimmed by 4 bases and J by 6 bases, 13 bases remained unmatched. CDR1 MNHEY and CDR2 SMNVEV come from the germline V gene (reference sequence). The CDR3 is 17 amino acids. DNA of the CDR3: TGTGCCAGCAGTTCGACAGGCACAGGGGGCGTAGGAAACATTCAGTACTTC. Its translation: CASSSTGTGGVGNIQYF.

The sample holds many counts of this clonotype. The chain couples TRBV7-9 to TRBJ2-1; TRBD1 matches 10 bases. Losses at the gene ends were 3 bases for V and 6 bases for J; bases not matched to a gene: 5. The CDR3 extends over 15 amino acids. Germline V gives CDR1 SEHNR, CDR2 FQNEAQ (reference sequence). CDR3 amino acids: CASSFLGTGVNEQFF. CDR3 bases: TGTGCCAGCAGCTTCTTAGGGACAGGGGTCAATGAGCAGTTCTTC.